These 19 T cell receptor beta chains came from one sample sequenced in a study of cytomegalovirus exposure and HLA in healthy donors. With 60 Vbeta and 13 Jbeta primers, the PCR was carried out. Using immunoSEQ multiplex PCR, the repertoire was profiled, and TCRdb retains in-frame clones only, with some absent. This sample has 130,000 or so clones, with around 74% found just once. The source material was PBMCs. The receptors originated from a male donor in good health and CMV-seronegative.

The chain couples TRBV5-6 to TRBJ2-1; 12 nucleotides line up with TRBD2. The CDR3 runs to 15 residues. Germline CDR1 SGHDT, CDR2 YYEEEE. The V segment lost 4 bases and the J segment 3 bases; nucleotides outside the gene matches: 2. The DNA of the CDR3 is TGTGCCAGCAGCAAACTAGCGGGAGGCTACAATGAGCAGTTCTTC. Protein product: CASSKLAGGYNEQFF.

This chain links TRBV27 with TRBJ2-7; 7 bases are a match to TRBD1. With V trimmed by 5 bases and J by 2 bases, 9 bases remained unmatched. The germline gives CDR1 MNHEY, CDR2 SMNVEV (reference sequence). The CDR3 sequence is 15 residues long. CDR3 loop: CASSVTGDNAYEQYF. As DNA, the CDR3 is TGTGCCAGCAGTGTAACAGGGGATAACGCCTACGAGCAGTACTTC.

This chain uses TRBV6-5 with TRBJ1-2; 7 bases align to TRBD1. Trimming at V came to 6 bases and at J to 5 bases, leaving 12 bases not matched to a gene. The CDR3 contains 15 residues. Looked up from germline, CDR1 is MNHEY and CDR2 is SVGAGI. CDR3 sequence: CASRDPQGGNYGYTF. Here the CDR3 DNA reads TGTGCCAGCAGGGATCCTCAGGGGGGTAATTATGGCTACACCTTC.

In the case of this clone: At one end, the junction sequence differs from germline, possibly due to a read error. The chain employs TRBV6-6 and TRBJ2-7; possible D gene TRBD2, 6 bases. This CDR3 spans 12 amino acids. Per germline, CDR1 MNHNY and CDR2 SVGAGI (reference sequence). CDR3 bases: TGTGCCAGCAGTTACGGATCAGGAGGGCAATTCTTC. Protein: CASSYGSGGQFF.

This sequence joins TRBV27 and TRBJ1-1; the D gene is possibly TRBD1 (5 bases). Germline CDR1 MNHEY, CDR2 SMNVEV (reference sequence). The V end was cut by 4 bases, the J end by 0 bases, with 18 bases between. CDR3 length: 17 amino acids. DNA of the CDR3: TGTGCCAGCAGTTACTTAGGGGATCTCTACATGAACACTGAAGCTTTCTTT. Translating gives CASSYLGDLYMNTEAFF.

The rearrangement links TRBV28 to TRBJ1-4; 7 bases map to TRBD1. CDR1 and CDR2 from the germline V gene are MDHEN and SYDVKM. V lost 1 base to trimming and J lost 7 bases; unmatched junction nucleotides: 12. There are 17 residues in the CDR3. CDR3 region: CASSLFFRGAQGEKLFF. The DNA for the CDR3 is TGTGCCAGCAGTTTATTTTTCAGGGGGGCGCAGGGTGAAAAACTGTTTTTT.

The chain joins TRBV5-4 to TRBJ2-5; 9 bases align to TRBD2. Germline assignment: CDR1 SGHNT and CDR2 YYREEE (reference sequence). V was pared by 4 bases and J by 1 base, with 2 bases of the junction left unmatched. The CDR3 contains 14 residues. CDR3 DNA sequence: TGTGCCAGCAGCCCTAGCGGGGCCCAAGAGACCCAGTACTTC. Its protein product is CASSPSGAQETQYF.

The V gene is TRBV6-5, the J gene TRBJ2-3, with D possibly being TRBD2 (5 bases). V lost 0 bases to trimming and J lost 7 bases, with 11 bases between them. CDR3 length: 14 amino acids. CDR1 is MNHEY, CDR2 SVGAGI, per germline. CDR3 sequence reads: CASSYSNGINTQYF. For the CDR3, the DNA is TGTGCCAGCAGTTACTCGAACGGGATAAATACGCAGTATTTT.

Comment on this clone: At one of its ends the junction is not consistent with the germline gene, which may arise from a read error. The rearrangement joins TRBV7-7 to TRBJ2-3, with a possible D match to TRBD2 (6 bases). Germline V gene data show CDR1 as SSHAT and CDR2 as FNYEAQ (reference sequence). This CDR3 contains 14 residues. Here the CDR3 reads CASSFAGGSDTQYF. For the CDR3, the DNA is TGTGCTAGCAGCTTCGCTGGAGGGTCAGATACGCAGTATTTT.

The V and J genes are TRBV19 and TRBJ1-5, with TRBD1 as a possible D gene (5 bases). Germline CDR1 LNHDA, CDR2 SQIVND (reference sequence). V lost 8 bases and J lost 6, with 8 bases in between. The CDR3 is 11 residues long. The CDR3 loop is CASGGVQPQHF. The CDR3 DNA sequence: TGTGCCAGTGGGGGGGTTCAGCCCCAGCATTTT. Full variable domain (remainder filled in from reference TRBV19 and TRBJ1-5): DGGITQSPKYLFRKEGQNVTLSCEQNLNHDAMYWYRQDPGQGLRLIYYSQIVNDFQKGDIAEGYSVSREKKESFPLTVTSAQKNPTAFYLCASGGVQPQHFGDGTRLSIL.

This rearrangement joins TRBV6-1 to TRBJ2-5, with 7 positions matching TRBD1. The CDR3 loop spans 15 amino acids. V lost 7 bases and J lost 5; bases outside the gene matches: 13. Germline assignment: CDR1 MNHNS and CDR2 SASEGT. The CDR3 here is CASILTLTGAETQYF. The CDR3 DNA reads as TGTGCCAGCATCCTCACTCTTACAGGGGCTGAGACCCAGTACTTC.

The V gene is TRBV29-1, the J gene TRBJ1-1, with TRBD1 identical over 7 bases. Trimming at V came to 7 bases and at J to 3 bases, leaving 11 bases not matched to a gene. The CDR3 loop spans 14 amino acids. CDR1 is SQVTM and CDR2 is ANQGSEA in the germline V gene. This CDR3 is CSAARDRGDTEAFF. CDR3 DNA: TGCAGCGCAGCTCGGGACAGAGGGGACACTGAAGCTTTCTTT.

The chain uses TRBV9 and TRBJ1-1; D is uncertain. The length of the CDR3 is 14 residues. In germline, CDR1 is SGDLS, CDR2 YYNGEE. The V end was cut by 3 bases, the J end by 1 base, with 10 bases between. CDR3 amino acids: CASSDLRRNTEAFF. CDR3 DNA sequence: TGTGCCAGCAGCGACCTACGGAGGAACACTGAAGCTTTCTTT.

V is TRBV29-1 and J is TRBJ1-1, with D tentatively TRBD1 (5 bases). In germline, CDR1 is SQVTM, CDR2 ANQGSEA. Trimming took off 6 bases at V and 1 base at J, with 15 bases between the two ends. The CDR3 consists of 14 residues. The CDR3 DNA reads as TGCAGCGTCTCGGGGGAGAGTGAGAACACTGAAGCTTTCTTT. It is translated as CSVSGESENTEAFF.

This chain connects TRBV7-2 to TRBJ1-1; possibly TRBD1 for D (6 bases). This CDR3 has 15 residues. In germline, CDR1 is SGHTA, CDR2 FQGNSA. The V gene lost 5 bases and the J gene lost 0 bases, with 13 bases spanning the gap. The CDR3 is CASSTDSFMNTEAFF. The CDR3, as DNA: TGTGCCAGCAGCACGGACAGCTTCATGAACACTGAAGCTTTCTTT. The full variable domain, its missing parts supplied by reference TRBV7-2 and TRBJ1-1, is GAGVSQSPSNKVTEKGKDVELRCDPISGHTALYWYRQSLGQGLEFLIYFQGNSAPDKSGLPSDRFSAERTGGSVSTLTIQRTQQEDSAVYLCASSTDSFMNTEAFFGQGTRLTVV.

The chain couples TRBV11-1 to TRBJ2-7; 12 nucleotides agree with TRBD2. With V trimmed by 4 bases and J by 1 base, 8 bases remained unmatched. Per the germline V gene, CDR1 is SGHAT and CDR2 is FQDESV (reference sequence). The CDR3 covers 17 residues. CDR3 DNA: TGTGCCAGCAGCTACTTTAAGACTAGCGGGGGATCCTACGAGCAGTACTTC. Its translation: CASSYFKTSGGSYEQYF.

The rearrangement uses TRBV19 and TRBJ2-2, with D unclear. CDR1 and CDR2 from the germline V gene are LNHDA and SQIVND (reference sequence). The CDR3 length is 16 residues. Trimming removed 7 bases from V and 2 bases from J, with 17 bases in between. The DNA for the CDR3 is TGTGCCAGTATCGCGGCGGATCACATCAACACCGGGGAGCTGTTTTTT. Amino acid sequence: CASIAADHINTGELFF.

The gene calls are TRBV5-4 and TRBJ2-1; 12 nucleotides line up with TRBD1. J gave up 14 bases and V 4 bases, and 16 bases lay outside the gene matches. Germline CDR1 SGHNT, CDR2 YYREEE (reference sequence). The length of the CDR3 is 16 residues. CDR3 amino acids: CASSVGGTGGARFKFF. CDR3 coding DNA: TGTGCCAGCAGCGTGGGCGGGACAGGGGGCGCGAGATTTAAGTTCTTC.

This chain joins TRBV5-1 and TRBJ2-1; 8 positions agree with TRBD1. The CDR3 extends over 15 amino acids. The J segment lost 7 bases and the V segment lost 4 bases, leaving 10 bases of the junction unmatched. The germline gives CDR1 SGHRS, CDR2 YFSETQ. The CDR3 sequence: CASSGQGALKNEQFF. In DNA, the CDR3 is TGCGCCAGCAGCGGGCAGGGGGCGCTTAAAAATGAGCAGTTCTTC.